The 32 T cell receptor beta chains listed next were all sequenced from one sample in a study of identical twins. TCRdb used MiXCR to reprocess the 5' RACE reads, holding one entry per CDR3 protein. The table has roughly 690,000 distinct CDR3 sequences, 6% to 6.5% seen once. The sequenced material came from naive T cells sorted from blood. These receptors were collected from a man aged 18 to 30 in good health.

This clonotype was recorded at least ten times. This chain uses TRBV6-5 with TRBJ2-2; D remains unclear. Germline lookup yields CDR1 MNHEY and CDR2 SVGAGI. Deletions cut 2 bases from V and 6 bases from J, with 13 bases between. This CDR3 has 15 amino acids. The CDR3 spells CASSYNPDAAGELFF. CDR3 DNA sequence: TGTGCCAGCAGTTACAACCCGGACGCCGCCGGGGAGCTGTTTTTT.

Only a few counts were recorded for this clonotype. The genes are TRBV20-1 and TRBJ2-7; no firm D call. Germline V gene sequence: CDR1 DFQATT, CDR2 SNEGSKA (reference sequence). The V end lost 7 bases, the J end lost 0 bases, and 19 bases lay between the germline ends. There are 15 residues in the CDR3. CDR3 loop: CSGRPNQRVSYEQYF. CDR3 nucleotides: TGCAGTGGACGGCCCAACCAAAGGGTCTCCTACGAGCAGTACTTC.

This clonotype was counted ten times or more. For the CDR3, the DNA is TGTGCCAGCGTGTTGGGACAGGGCTCCGGTCAGCAGTACTTC. Protein: CASVLGQGSGQQYF. The chain links TRBV12-3 or TRBV12-4 to TRBJ2-7; 9 bases are a match to TRBD1. The CDR3 covers 14 residues. V trimming: 8 bases; J trimming: 8 bases; junction bases outside the gene matches: 13.

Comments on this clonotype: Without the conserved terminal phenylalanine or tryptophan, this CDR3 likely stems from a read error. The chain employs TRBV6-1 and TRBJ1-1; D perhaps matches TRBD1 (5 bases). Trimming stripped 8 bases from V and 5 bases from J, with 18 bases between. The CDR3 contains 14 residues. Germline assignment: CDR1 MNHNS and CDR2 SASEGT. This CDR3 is CASSSWGGGTEAFV. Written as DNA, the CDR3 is TGTGCCAGCTCCTCATGGGGGGGTGGGACTGAAGCTTTCGTT.

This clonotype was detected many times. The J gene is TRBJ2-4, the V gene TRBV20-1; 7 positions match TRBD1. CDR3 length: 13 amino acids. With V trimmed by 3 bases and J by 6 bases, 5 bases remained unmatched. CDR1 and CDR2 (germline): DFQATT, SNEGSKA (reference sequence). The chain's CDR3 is CSASDRVGNIQYF. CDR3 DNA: TGCAGTGCTAGTGACAGGGTAGGAAACATTCAGTACTTC.

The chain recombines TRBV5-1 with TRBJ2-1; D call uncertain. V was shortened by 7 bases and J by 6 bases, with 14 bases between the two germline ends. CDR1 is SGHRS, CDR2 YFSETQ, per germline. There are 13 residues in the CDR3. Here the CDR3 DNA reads TGCGCCAGCTCGTCCTCAGCCCCCAATGAGCAGTTCTTC. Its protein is CASSSSAPNEQFF.

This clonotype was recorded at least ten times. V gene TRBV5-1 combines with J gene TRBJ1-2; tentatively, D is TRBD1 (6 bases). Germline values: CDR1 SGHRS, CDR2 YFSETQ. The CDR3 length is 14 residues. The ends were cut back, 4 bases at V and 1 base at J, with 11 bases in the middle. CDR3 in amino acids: CASSGDNLNYGYTF. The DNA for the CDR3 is TGCGCCAGCAGCGGGGACAACCTTAACTATGGCTACACCTTC.

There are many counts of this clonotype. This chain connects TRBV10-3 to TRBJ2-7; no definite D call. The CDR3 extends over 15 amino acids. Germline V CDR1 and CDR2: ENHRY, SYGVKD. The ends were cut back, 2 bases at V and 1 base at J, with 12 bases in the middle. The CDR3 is CAISETDTRSYEQYF. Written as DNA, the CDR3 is TGTGCCATCAGTGAGACAGACACCAGGTCCTACGAGCAGTACTTC.

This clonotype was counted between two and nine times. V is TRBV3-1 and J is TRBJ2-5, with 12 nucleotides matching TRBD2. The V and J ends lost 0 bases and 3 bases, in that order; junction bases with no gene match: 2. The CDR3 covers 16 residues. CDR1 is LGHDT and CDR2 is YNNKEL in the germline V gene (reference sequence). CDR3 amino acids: CASSQDGLAGKETQYF. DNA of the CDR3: TGTGCCAGCAGCCAAGATGGACTAGCGGGAAAAGAGACCCAGTACTTC.

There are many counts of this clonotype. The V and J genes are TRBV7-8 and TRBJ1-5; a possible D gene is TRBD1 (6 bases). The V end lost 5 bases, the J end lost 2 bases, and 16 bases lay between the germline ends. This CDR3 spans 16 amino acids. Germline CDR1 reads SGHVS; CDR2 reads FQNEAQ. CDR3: CASSLEMGAGNQPQHF. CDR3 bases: TGTGCCAGCAGCCTGGAGATGGGGGCAGGCAATCAGCCCCAGCATTTT.

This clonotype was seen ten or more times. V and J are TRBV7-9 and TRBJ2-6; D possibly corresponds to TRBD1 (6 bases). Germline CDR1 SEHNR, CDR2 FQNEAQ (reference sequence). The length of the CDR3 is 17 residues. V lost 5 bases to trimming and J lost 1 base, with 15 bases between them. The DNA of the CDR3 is TGTGCCAGCAGCCTCTCCGGACAGTATTCTGGGGCCAACGTCCTGACTTTC. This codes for CASSLSGQYSGANVLTF.

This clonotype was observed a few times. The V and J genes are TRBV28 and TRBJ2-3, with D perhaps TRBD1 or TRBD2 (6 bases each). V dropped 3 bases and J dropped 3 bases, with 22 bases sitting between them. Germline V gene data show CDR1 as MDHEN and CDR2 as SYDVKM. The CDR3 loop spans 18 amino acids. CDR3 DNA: TGTGCCAGCAGTTTCCAGGAGGGGGTTATGGGTGGTACAGATACGCAGTATTTT. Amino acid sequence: CASSFQEGVMGGTDTQYF.

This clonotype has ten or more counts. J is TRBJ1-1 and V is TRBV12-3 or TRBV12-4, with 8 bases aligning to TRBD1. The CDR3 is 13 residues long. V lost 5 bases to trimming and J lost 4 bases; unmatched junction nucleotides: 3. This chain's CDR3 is CASSTGTGTEAFF. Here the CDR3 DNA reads TGTGCCAGCAGTACCGGGACAGGCACTGAAGCTTTCTTT.

The CDR3 reads CASSTRYPGQGATDTQYF. CDR3 in DNA: TGCGCCAGCAGCACCCGGTACCCGGGACAGGGGGCCACAGATACGCAGTATTTT. J is TRBJ2-3 and V is TRBV5-1; 12 nucleotides align to TRBD1. Germline V gene data show CDR1 as SGHRS and CDR2 as YFSETQ. This CDR3 spans 18 amino acids. The junction had 11 bases not matched to a gene; V was cut back by 4 bases and J by 2 bases.

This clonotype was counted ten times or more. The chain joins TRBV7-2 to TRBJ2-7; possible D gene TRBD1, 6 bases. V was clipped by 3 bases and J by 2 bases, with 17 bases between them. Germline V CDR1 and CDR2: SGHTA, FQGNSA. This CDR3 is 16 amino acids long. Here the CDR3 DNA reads TGTGCCAGCAGCTTGGACTTTACACAGGGAGCCTACGAGCAGTACTTC. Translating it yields CASSLDFTQGAYEQYF.

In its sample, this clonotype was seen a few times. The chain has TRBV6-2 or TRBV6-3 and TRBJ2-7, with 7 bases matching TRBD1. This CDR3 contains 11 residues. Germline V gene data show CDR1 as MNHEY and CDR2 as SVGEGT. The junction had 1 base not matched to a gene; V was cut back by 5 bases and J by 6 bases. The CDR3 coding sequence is TGTGCCAGCAGTGCAGGGGGCGAGCAGTACGTC. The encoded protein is CASSAGGEQYV.

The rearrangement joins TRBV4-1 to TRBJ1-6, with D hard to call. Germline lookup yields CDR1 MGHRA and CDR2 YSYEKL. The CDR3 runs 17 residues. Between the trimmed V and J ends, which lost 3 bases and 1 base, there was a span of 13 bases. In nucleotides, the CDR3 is TGCGCCAGCAGCCACCCGTCCGGGTTTTCCTATAATTCACCCCTCCACTTT. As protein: CASSHPSGFSYNSPLHF.

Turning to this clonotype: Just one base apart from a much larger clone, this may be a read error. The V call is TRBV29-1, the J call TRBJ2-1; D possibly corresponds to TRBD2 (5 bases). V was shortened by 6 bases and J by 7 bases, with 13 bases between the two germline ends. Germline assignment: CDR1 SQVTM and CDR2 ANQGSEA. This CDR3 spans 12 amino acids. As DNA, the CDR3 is TGCAGCGTCGGTGCGGGTAGGAATGAGCAGTTCTTC. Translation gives CSVGAGRNEQFF.

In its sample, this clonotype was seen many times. Written as DNA, the CDR3 is TGCAGTGGGGTAAAAGGGGATTCGGCCAAAAACATTCAGTACTTC. Protein product: CSGVKGDSAKNIQYF. This chain connects TRBV20-1 to TRBJ2-4; D is perhaps TRBD1 (5 bases). Germline CDR1 is DFQATT and CDR2 is SNEGSKA (reference sequence). The CDR3 spans 15 residues. V lost 7 bases and J 1 base, leaving 17 bases between the germline ends.

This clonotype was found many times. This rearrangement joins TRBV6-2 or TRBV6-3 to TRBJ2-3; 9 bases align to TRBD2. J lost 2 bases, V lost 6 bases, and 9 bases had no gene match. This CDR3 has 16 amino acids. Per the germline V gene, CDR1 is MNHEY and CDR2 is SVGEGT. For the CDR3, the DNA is TGTGCCAGCAGATCCCCAGCGGGAGGTCCCACAGATACGCAGTATTTT. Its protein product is CASRSPAGGPTDTQYF.

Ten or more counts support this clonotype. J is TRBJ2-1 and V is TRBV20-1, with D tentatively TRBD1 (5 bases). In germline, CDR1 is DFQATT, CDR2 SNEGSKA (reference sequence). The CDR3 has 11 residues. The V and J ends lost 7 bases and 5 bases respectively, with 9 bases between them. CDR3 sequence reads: CSVEGDNEQFF. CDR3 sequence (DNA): TGCAGTGTGGAAGGGGACAATGAGCAGTTCTTC.

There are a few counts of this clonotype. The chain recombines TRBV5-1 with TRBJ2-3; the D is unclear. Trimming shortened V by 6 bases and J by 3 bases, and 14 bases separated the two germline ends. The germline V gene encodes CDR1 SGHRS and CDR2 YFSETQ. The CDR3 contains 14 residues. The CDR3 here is CASTPGSGTDTQYF. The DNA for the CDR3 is TGCGCCAGCACCCCAGGAAGTGGTACAGATACGCAGTATTTT.

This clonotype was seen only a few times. The CDR3 nucleotides are TGTGCCAGCTCACCACCTGGGACTAGCGGGAGGTTTGTGCAGTACTTC. Translating gives CASSPPGTSGRFVQYF. The chain uses TRBV18 and TRBJ2-7; 15 bases match TRBD2. The CDR3 totals 16 residues. Germline-derived CDR1 and CDR2 are KGHSH and LQKENI. J lost 9 bases, V lost 0 bases, and 6 bases had no gene match.

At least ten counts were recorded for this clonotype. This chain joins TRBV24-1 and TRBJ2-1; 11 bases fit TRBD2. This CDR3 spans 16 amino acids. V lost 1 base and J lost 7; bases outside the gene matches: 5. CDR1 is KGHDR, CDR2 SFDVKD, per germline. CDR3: CATSDFSGRGNNEQFF. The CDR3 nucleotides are TGTGCCACCAGTGATTTTAGCGGGAGGGGTAATAATGAGCAGTTCTTC.

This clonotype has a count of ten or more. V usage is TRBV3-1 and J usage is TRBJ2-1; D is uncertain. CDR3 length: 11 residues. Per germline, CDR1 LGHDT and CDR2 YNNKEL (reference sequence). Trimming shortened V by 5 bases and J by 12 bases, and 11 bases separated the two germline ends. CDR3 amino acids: CASSYGKGQFF. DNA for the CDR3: TGTGCCAGCAGCTACGGCAAAGGGCAGTTCTTC.

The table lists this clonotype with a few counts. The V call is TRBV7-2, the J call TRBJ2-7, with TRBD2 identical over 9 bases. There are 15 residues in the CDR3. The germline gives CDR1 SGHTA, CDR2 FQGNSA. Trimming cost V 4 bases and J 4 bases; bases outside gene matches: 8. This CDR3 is CASSYSGSTRYEQYF. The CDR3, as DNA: TGTGCCAGCAGCTATAGCGGGAGTACTCGTTACGAGCAGTACTTC.

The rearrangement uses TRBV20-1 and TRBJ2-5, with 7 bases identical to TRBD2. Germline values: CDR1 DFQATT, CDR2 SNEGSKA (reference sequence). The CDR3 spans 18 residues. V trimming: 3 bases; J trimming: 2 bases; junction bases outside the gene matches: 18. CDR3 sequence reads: CSASPLAVKEKVQETQYF. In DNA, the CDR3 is TGCAGTGCTAGTCCTCTAGCGGTCAAAGAAAAGGTACAAGAGACCCAGTACTTC.

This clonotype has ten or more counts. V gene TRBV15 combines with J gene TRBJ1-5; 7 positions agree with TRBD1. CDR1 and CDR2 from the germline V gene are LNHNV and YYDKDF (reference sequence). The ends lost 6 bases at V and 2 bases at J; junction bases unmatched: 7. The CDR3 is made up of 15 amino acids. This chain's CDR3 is CATSEGGAGNQPQHF. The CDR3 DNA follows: TGTGCCACCAGTGAAGGGGGCGCAGGCAATCAGCCCCAGCATTTT.

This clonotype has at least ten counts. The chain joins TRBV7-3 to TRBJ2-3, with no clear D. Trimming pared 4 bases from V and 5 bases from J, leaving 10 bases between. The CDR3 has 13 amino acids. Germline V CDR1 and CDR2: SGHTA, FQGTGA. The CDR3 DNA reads TGTGCCAGCAGCTCACGGCAGTTAGATACGCAGTATTTT. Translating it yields CASSSRQLDTQYF. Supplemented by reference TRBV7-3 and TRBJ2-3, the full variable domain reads GAGVSQTPSNKVTEKGKYVELRCDPISGHTALYWYRQSLGQGPEFLIYFQGTGAADDSGLPNDRFFAVRPEGSVSTLKIQRTERGDSAVYLCASSSRQLDTQYFGPGTRLTVL.

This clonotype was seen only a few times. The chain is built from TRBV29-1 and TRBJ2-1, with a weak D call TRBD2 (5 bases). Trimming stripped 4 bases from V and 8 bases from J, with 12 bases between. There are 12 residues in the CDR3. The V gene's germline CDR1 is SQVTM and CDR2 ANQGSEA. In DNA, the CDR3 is TGCAGCGTTGTTCTAGCCTTCGATGAGCAGTTCTTC. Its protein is CSVVLAFDEQFF.

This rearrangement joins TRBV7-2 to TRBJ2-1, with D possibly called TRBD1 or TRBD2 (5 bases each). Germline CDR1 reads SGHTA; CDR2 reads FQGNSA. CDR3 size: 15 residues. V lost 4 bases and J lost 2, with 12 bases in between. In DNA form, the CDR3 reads TGTGCCAGCAGCTCCTCGGGACGGACCTACAATGAGCAGTTCTTC. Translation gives CASSSSGRTYNEQFF.

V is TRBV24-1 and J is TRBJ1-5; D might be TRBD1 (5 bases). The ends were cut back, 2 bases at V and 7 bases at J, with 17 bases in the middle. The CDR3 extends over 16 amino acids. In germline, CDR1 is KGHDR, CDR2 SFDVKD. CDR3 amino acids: CATSDSPGPIDQPQHF. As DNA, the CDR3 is TGTGCCACCAGTGATTCACCGGGACCCATCGACCAGCCCCAGCATTTT.